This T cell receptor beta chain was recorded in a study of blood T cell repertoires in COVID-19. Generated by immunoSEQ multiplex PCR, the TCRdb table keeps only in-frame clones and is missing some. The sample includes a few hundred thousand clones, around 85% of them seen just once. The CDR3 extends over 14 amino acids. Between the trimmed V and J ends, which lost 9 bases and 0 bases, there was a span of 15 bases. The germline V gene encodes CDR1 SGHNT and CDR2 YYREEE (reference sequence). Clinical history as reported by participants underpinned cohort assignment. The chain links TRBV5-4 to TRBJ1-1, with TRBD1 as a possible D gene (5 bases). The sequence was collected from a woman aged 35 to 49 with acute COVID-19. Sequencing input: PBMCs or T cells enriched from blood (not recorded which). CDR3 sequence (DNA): TGTGCCACCAACCAGGGAGGGTTGAACACTGAAGCTTTCTTT. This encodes CATNQGGLNTEAFF. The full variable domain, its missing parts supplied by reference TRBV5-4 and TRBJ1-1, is ETGVTQSPTHLIKTRGQQVTLRCSSQSGHNTVSWYQQALGQGPQFIFQYYREEENGRGNFPPRFSGLQFPNYSSELNVNALELDDSALYLCATNQGGLNTEAFFGQGTRLTVV.